This TCR beta chain was captured in a study of blood T cells in healthy people across ages. Germline V lookup: CDR1 DFQATT, CDR2 SNEGSKA (reference sequence). V dropped 3 bases and J dropped 4; count of bases not matched to a gene: 9. The CDR3 spans 15 residues. Through a sample-barcoded 5' primer and a J-beta primer mix, a second PCR was run for roughly 6 to 11 cycles. The authors tagged each cDNA molecule using a template-switch adaptor with 12 random nucleotides. MiXCR, applied by TCRdb to the 5' RACE reads, yields one record per CDR3 protein. Here the sample spans approximately 780,000 distinct CDR3 sequences, 20% to 30% being singletons. The sample was also linked to a second study, of T cells of mothers and their children. Per that study: The people who donated were a few healthy Caucasian mothers and their six children. A slight, non-significant increase in overlap was found for related mother-child pairs relative to unrelated pairs.

The V gene is TRBV20-1, the J gene TRBJ2-1, with 7 nucleotides matching TRBD2. Sequencing used blood. The receptor's source is a boy younger than 18 in good health. CDR3 DNA sequence: TGCAGTGCTAGCTCTCCGGGAGGAACTTACAATGAGCAGTTCTTC. Its translation is CSASSPGGTYNEQFF.